This entry lists 7 T cell receptor beta chains sequenced from one sample in a study of CD8 T cells in Susac syndrome. Roughly 0.45 to 1 ug RNA was reverse transcribed with random hexamers. TCRdb re-derived calls from the immunoSEQ multiplex PCR reads in MiXCR, one entry per CDR3 protein. The data show 150,000 to 160,000 distinct CDR3 sequences, 85% to 95% seen once. Input material: CD4+ T cells from PBMCs. The receptors stem from a human donor with Susac syndrome.

This clonotype was counted once. V usage is TRBV29-1 and J usage is TRBJ1-1, with a tentative D call TRBD1 (5 bases). Trimming shortened V by 5 bases and J by 5 bases, and 9 bases separated the two germline ends. CDR3 length: 11 amino acids. The germline V gene has CDR1 SQVTM and CDR2 ANQGSEA. Written as DNA, the CDR3 is TGCAGCGTTATAAAGGGGACTGAAGCTTTCTTT. Protein: CSVIKGTEAFF.

The count of this clonotype is one. The J gene is TRBJ2-1, the V gene TRBV20-1; D is tentatively TRBD1 or TRBD2 (5 bases each). In germline, CDR1 is DFQATT, CDR2 SNEGSKA (reference sequence). V was clipped by 4 bases and J by 4 bases, with 11 bases between them. The CDR3 contains 13 residues. Here the CDR3 reads CSATRGRYNEQFF. The CDR3 DNA reads TGCAGTGCTACCCGGGGCAGGTACAATGAGCAGTTCTTC.

The chain couples TRBV5-1 to TRBJ1-5; D may be TRBD1 (5 bases). V was pared by 0 bases and J by 4 bases, with 11 bases between. Germline assignment: CDR1 SGHRS and CDR2 YFSETQ. The CDR3 contains 15 residues. The CDR3 loop is CASSLGHEGNQPQHF. The CDR3 DNA sequence: TGCGCCAGCAGCTTGGGTCATGAGGGGAATCAGCCCCAGCATTTT.

The chain couples TRBV20-1 to TRBJ2-4; 11 bases map to TRBD1. The CDR3 loop spans 15 amino acids. V lost 0 bases, J lost 5 bases, and 3 bases stayed unmatched. Germline V CDR1 and CDR2: DFQATT, SNEGSKA (reference sequence). The CDR3: CSARDRTGGENIQYF. The CDR3 nucleotides are TGCAGTGCTAGAGATAGGACAGGGGGCGAAAACATTCAGTACTTC.

The V call is TRBV7-2, the J call TRBJ1-1, with a tentative D call TRBD1 (6 bases). This CDR3 comprises 14 residues. V gave up 3 bases and J gave up 1 base, with 9 bases separating them. The V gene's germline CDR1 is SGHTA and CDR2 FQGNSA. DNA of the CDR3: TGTGCCAGCAGCTTCGACAGGTCGAACACTGAAGCTTTCTTT. As protein: CASSFDRSNTEAFF.

This clonotype was picked up one time. The genes are TRBV29-1 and TRBJ2-1; perhaps TRBD2 as D (5 bases). CDR3 length equals 15 residues. The V end lost 6 bases, the J end lost 3 bases, and 18 bases lay between the germline ends. Germline V gives CDR1 SQVTM, CDR2 ANQGSEA. For the CDR3, the DNA is TGCAGCGTCCCCACCGGCGGGCTAATCTACAATGAGCAGTTCTTC. This codes for CSVPTGGLIYNEQFF.

The chain carries TRBV2 and TRBJ1-6; no clear D gene. Germline-derived CDR1 and CDR2 are SNHLY and FYNNEI. V lost 4 bases to trimming and J lost 5 bases, with 9 bases between them. The CDR3 contains 14 residues. The chain's CDR3 is CASSVGGDNSPLHF. The CDR3 DNA follows: TGTGCCAGCAGTGTAGGCGGAGATAATTCACCCCTCCACTTT.